The clone carrying this T cell receptor (beta chain) was counted many times. A single record per CDR3 protein comes from TCRdb applying MiXCR to the 5' RACE reads. The repertoire includes roughly 690,000 distinct CDR3 sequences, around 6.1% of them detected once, and approximately 1.6% sits in the top ten. The sample comes from a study of identical twins. Trimming took off 8 bases at V and 7 bases at J, with 3 bases between the two ends. This CDR3 spans 9 amino acids. Sequencing input: naive T cells sorted from blood. This TCR was sampled from a young man in good health. The V call is TRBV12-3 or TRBV12-4, the J call TRBJ1-5; no firm D call. CDR3 coding DNA: TGTGCCAGCCACCAGCCCCAGCATTTT. This encodes CASHQPQHF.